The 28 T cell receptor beta chains given below trace back to one sample, sequenced in a study of shared clonotypes between healthy human individuals. Measured with immunoSEQ multiplex PCR; TCRdb has only the in-frame clones, and not every one. The sample holds approximately 2,300,000 clones, about nine tenths seen once. Source material: naive CD4+ T cells from PBMCs. Subset here: CD45RA+ positively selected. The receptors originated from a man aged 18 to 30 in good health. Some clones in this sample may be carry-over from other donors' samples.

The J gene is TRBJ2-3, the V gene TRBV29-1; D ambiguous. V lost 7 bases and J 1 base, leaving 12 bases between the germline ends. The germline V gene has CDR1 SQVTM and CDR2 ANQGSEA. The CDR3 is 13 amino acids. CDR3 sequence (DNA): TGCAGCGCCTCGCAATCGGGCACAGATACGCAGTATTTT. It translates to CSASQSGTDTQYF.

With regard to this clone: Other DNA sequences in the sample encode the same CDR3. This sequence joins TRBV28 and TRBJ2-7, with a weak D call TRBD2 (6 bases). V was pared by 6 bases and J by 3 bases, with 12 bases between. In germline, CDR1 is MDHEN, CDR2 SYDVKM. The CDR3 consists of 13 residues. As DNA, the CDR3 is TGTGCCAGCAGCTCCGGGACTGGCTACGAGCAGTACTTC. It encodes CASSSGTGYEQYF.

For this clone: In the same sample, other DNA sequences code for this CDR3. This chain connects TRBV28 to TRBJ1-4; 10 positions match TRBD1. CDR1 and CDR2 from the germline V gene are MDHEN and SYDVKM. The CDR3 covers 15 residues. After removal of 5 bases from V and 0 bases from J, the junction contained 0 bases not matched to a gene. Here the CDR3 DNA reads TGTGCCAGCAGTGGACAGGGGGCAACTAATGAAAAACTGTTTTTT. The encoded protein is CASSGQGATNEKLFF. The whole variable domain, filled in from reference TRBV28 and TRBJ1-4, reads DVKVTQSSRYLVKRTGEKVFLECVQDMDHENMFWYRQDPGLGLRLIYFSYDVKMKEKGDIPEGYSVSREKKERFSLILESASTNQTSMYLCASSGQGATNEKLFFGSGTQLSVL.

The chain recombines TRBV6-1 with TRBJ2-5; 7 nucleotides line up with TRBD1. The ends lost 7 bases at V and 4 bases at J; junction bases unmatched: 9. Germline CDR1 is MNHNS and CDR2 is SASEGT. This CDR3 region has 14 residues. The DNA for the CDR3 is TGTGCCAGCAATCCGTACAGGGGTACAGAGACCCAGTACTTC. This codes for CASNPYRGTETQYF.

The chain joins TRBV5-6 to TRBJ2-7, with D possibly TRBD1 on 6 matching bases. Trimming left V 1 base short and J 2 bases short, with 13 bases between. Germline V gene lookup returns CDR1 SGHDT and CDR2 YYEEEE. CDR3 length: 15 residues. The chain's CDR3 is CASSLTGRGAYEQYF. The CDR3 coding sequence is TGTGCCAGCAGCTTGACCGGCAGGGGTGCCTACGAGCAGTACTTC.

V gene TRBV7-9 combines with J gene TRBJ2-3; 8 bases line up with TRBD2. With 1 base clipped from V and 4 bases from J, the junction kept 7 bases outside the gene matches. Germline assignment: CDR1 SEHNR and CDR2 FQNEAQ (reference sequence). CDR3 length: 16 amino acids. This chain's CDR3 is CASSLGPAGVADTQYF. The CDR3 region has the DNA TGTGCCAGCAGCTTAGGCCCAGCGGGAGTAGCAGATACGCAGTATTTT.

Regarding this clone: The same CDR3 can be traced to other DNA sequences in this sample. The chain joins TRBV5-1 to TRBJ2-7; 7 nucleotides line up with TRBD1. CDR1 is SGHRS and CDR2 is YFSETQ in the germline V gene. The CDR3 spans 13 residues. V shed 4 bases and J 5 bases; nucleotides not matched to a gene: 6. The CDR3 region has the DNA TGCGCCAGCAGCCTCGACAGGGCCAACGAGCAGTACTTC. Translation gives CASSLDRANEQYF.

This clone has just one count. One end of the junction is discordant with germline, which a read error may explain. Other DNA sequences within the sample encode an identical CDR3. The gene calls are TRBV5-1 and TRBJ2-1, with 8 bases lining up with TRBD2. Germline V gives CDR1 SGHRS, CDR2 YFSETQ. The length of the CDR3 is 16 residues. The CDR3 spells CASSLSSGSPYNEQFF. CDR3 coding DNA: TGCGCCAGTAGCTTGTCAAGCGGGAGCCCCTACAATGAGCAGTTCTTC.

This clone was seen once. This chain uses TRBV7-3 with TRBJ2-1; the match to TRBD2 covers 10 bases. Germline lookup yields CDR1 SGHTA and CDR2 FQGTGA. The length of the CDR3 is 16 residues. Trimming cost V 3 bases and J 0 bases; bases outside gene matches: 2. CDR3 in amino acids: CASSFASGSSYNEQFF. The CDR3 region has the DNA TGTGCCAGCAGCTTCGCTAGCGGGAGCTCCTACAATGAGCAGTTCTTC.

The rearrangement links TRBV11-2 to TRBJ1-1; D is unclear. The V and J ends lost 0 bases and 5 bases respectively, with 7 bases between them. The CDR3 runs to 13 residues. CDR1 is SGHAT, CDR2 FQNNGV, per germline. The CDR3 here is CASSLDTMTEAFF. DNA for the CDR3: TGTGCCAGCAGCTTAGACACGATGACTGAAGCTTTCTTT.

For this clone: Different DNA sequences within this sample yield the same CDR3. This chain connects TRBV5-1 to TRBJ2-2; 7 nucleotides align to TRBD2. Germline CDR1 SGHRS, CDR2 YFSETQ. The CDR3 is made up of 14 amino acids. V lost 4 bases and J lost 0; bases outside the gene matches: 0. CDR3 sequence reads: CASSGTTNTGELFF. CDR3 nucleotides: TGCGCCAGCAGCGGGACTACGAACACCGGGGAGCTGTTTTTT.

This chain joins TRBV18 and TRBJ1-1, with 8 bases matching TRBD1. Per the germline V gene, CDR1 is KGHSH and CDR2 is LQKENI. This CDR3 spans 13 amino acids. V shed 5 bases, J shed 6 bases, and the junction held 5 bases outside the gene matches. The CDR3 DNA follows: TGTGCCAGCTCAGGTTCAGGGGGCTCTGAAGCTTTCTTT. Protein: CASSGSGGSEAFF.

The chain recombines TRBV5-1 with TRBJ2-1; D is unclear. Germline V lookup: CDR1 SGHRS, CDR2 YFSETQ. The germline V and J ends were trimmed by 0 bases and 7 bases, with 17 bases remaining between them. There are 16 residues in the CDR3. The CDR3 spells CASSLVVAPPGNEQFF. CDR3 bases: TGCGCCAGCAGCTTGGTGGTGGCCCCACCTGGGAATGAGCAGTTCTTC.

J is TRBJ2-1 and V is TRBV7-6, with D uncertain. V was pared by 3 bases and J by 4 bases, with 7 bases between. This CDR3 contains 13 residues. Germline CDR1 is SGHVS and CDR2 is FNYEAQ. CDR3 in DNA: TGTGCCAGCAGCTTTGGAGAATACAATGAGCAGTTCTTC. Translating gives CASSFGEYNEQFF.

The J gene is TRBJ2-1, the V gene TRBV7-9; TRBD2 matches 12 bases. V shed 5 bases and J 0 bases; nucleotides not matched to a gene: 5. This CDR3 comprises 17 residues. Germline CDR1 is SEHNR and CDR2 is FQNEAQ (reference sequence). CDR3 nucleotide sequence: TGTGCCAGCAGCGCCAGACTAGCGGGAGTCTCCTACAATGAGCAGTTCTTC. This translates into CASSARLAGVSYNEQFF.

V and J are TRBV7-2 and TRBJ2-5; the D gene is possibly TRBD2 (5 bases). From germline, CDR1 is SGHTA and CDR2 FQGNSA. V lost 5 bases, J lost 5 bases, and 15 bases lay in between. The CDR3 runs 14 residues. CDR3 amino acids: CASSVPGSQETQYF. The CDR3 bases are TGTGCCAGCAGCGTGCCGGGGAGCCAGGAGACCCAGTACTTC.

The table lists this clone with a count of one. CDR3 amino acids: CASRDRAAAFF. CDR3 bases: TGTGCCAGCAGAGACAGGGCAGCAGCTTTCTTT. This chain uses TRBV19 with TRBJ1-1, with TRBD1 matching over 7 bases. The germline gives CDR1 LNHDA, CDR2 SQIVND (reference sequence). The CDR3 is made up of 11 amino acids. V was clipped by 9 bases and J by 10 bases; unmatched bases: 8.

The chain combines TRBV5-6 with TRBJ2-1; 9 bases fit TRBD2. The CDR3 has 14 amino acids. Germline CDR1 SGHDT, CDR2 YYEEEE. Germline trimming cut 2 bases from V and 7 bases from J; bases unmatched to any gene: 4. CDR3 DNA sequence: TGTGCCAGCAGCTTCGCGGGAGGGCTTAATGAGCAGTTCTTC. It codes for CASSFAGGLNEQFF.

The chain employs TRBV30 and TRBJ2-1; D might be TRBD1 (6 bases). Germline values: CDR1 GTSNPN, CDR2 SVGIG (reference sequence). This CDR3 has 14 amino acids. V was clipped by 3 bases and J by 4 bases, with 13 bases between them. Here the CDR3 DNA reads TGTGCCTGGAGGTATGGCCAGGGGTACAATGAGCAGTTCTTC. Its translation: CAWRYGQGYNEQFF.

The J gene is TRBJ1-2, the V gene TRBV5-1; D remains unclear. From germline, CDR1 is SGHRS and CDR2 YFSETQ. The CDR3 sequence is 11 residues long. The germline V and J ends were trimmed by 7 bases and 4 bases, with 8 bases remaining between them. The CDR3 sequence: CASADSYGYTF. Written as DNA, the CDR3 is TGCGCCAGCGCGGATAGCTATGGCTACACCTTC.

This clone appeared a single time. A read error may account for a junction end that differs from germline. The chain combines TRBV30 with TRBJ2-5; the D call may be TRBD1 or TRBD2 (6 bases each). The assigned J gene may be wrong: the sequence end matches TRBJ2-7 better. This CDR3 has 13 amino acids. CDR1 and CDR2 (germline): GTSNPN, SVGIG (reference sequence). CDR3 residues: CGGGSTISYEQYF. CDR3 sequence (DNA): TGCGGGGGCGGCTCTACTATCTCCTACGAGCAGTACTTC.

The chain is built from TRBV6-1 and TRBJ2-7; TRBD1 matches 8 bases. Unmatched junction bases numbered 10, after V lost 8 bases and J lost 4 bases. CDR3 length: 14 residues. From germline, CDR1 is MNHNS and CDR2 SASEGT. CDR3 residues: CASGFQGAVYEQYF. The CDR3, as DNA: TGTGCCAGCGGATTTCAGGGGGCGGTTTACGAGCAGTACTTC.

The chain recombines TRBV5-1 with TRBJ2-5; 7 bases fit TRBD2. The CDR3 totals 14 residues. CDR1 and CDR2 from the germline V gene are SGHRS and YFSETQ. V shed 2 bases and J 0 bases; nucleotides not matched to a gene: 1. CDR3 in DNA: TGCGCCAGCAGCTTTGGGGGGGACCAAGAGACCCAGTACTTC. This gives the protein CASSFGGDQETQYF.

The V and J genes are TRBV5-1 and TRBJ2-7; D is unresolved. This CDR3 has 14 amino acids. V was pared by 4 bases and J by 5 bases, with 16 bases between. Germline CDR1 reads SGHRS; CDR2 reads YFSETQ. DNA for the CDR3: TGCGCCAGCAGCCCCCCTGTGACAAGGCACGAGCAGTACTTC. Translated, it gives CASSPPVTRHEQYF.

This clone was picked up a small number of times. This chain joins TRBV7-2 and TRBJ2-7; the match to TRBD1 covers 9 bases. Losses at the gene ends were 2 bases for V and 11 bases for J; bases not matched to a gene: 10. The CDR3 has 14 amino acids. The germline V gene has CDR1 SGHTA and CDR2 FQGNSA. The CDR3 loop reads CASSLMMTGGEKYF. CDR3 coding DNA: TGTGCCAGCAGCTTAATGATGACAGGGGGAGAGAAGTACTTC.

The V gene is TRBV18, the J gene TRBJ2-1, with TRBD1 as a possible D gene (6 bases). Germline CDR1 and CDR2: KGHSH and LQKENI. This CDR3 spans 14 amino acids. With 6 bases removed from V and 10 bases from J, the gap between germline ends came to 19 bases. Here the CDR3 DNA reads TGTGCCAGCTCGCGAAATCCAGGGGAAGGGGAGCAGTTCTTC. As protein: CASSRNPGEGEQFF.

Concerning this clone: Other DNA sequences in this specimen translate into the identical CDR3. The chain uses TRBV9 and TRBJ2-1; D remains unclear. V gave up 4 bases and J gave up 1 base, with 9 bases separating them. Germline CDR1 reads SGDLS; CDR2 reads YYNGEE. The CDR3 is made up of 14 amino acids. The CDR3 sequence is CASSPLGSYNEQFF. DNA for the CDR3: TGTGCCAGCAGCCCCCTCGGATCCTACAATGAGCAGTTCTTC.

The J gene is TRBJ1-4, the V gene TRBV30; the D is unclear. With 3 bases removed from V and 2 bases from J, the gap between germline ends came to 10 bases. Per the germline V gene, CDR1 is GTSNPN and CDR2 is SVGIG (reference sequence). The CDR3 has 14 amino acids. The CDR3 loop is CAWRNRFTNEKLFF. CDR3 bases: TGTGCCTGGAGAAATAGGTTCACTAATGAAAAACTGTTTTTT.